Below are 15 T cell receptor beta chains sequenced from a single sample in a study of cytomegalovirus exposure and HLA in healthy donors. 13 Jbeta primers and 60 Vbeta primers were used for the PCR. Repertoires were generated with immunoSEQ multiplex PCR, while TCRdb's copy carries only in-frame clones and drops some. Of 150,000 to 200,000 clones listed, about 80% were seen once; the top ten hold 0.5%. Sequenced material: PBMCs. These receptors were obtained from a woman aged 50 to 60 in good health and CMV-seronegative.

J is TRBJ2-7 and V is TRBV11-3; TRBD1 aligns across 10 bases. Per the germline V gene, CDR1 is SGHNT and CDR2 is YENEEA. The CDR3 is made up of 16 amino acids. The V segment lost 3 bases and the J segment 0 bases; nucleotides outside the gene matches: 5. This CDR3 is CASSFKGQGSSYEQYF. The CDR3, as DNA: TGTGCCAGCAGCTTCAAGGGACAGGGGAGCTCCTACGAGCAGTACTTC.

This sequence joins TRBV5-8 and TRBJ1-4, with 10 bases matching TRBD1. Trimming removed 4 bases from V and 8 bases from J; junction bases left unmatched: 5. CDR1 is SGHTS and CDR2 is YDEGEE in the germline V gene. This CDR3 has 14 residues. DNA of the CDR3: TGTGCCAGCAGCGTCGGGACAGGGGAGGAAAAACTGTTTTTT. Translated: CASSVGTGEEKLFF.

V is TRBV27 and J is TRBJ2-7; no clear D gene. Trimming removed 5 bases at V and 0 bases at J, with 14 bases between. Germline assignment: CDR1 MNHEY and CDR2 SMNVEV (reference sequence). There are 15 residues in the CDR3. CDR3 sequence reads: CASSPRLESSYEQYF. CDR3 DNA sequence: TGTGCCAGCAGTCCGCGATTAGAGAGCTCCTACGAGCAGTACTTC.

This chain joins TRBV28 and TRBJ1-1, with TRBD1 identical over 7 bases. V trimming: 10 bases; J trimming: 1 base; junction bases outside the gene matches: 6. The CDR3 is 13 residues long. Germline V gives CDR1 MDHEN, CDR2 SYDVKM. The CDR3 DNA reads TGTGCCACGTCCGGGACAGCGAACACTGAAGCTTTCTTT. It encodes CATSGTANTEAFF.

J is TRBJ2-2 and V is TRBV29-1, with D possibly being TRBD1 (6 bases). Deletions cut 3 bases from V and 5 bases from J, with 7 bases between. The CDR3 spans 12 residues. Germline CDR1 SQVTM, CDR2 ANQGSEA. CDR3 protein: CSVDGQTGELFF. In DNA, the CDR3 is TGCAGCGTTGACGGACAGACCGGGGAGCTGTTTTTT.

This clone was picked up one time. The chain uses TRBV27 and TRBJ1-6; unclear D gene. Germline values: CDR1 MNHEY, CDR2 SMNVEV (reference sequence). This CDR3 contains 13 residues. V was clipped by 3 bases and J by 7 bases, with 7 bases between them. CDR3 coding DNA: TGTGCCAGCAGTTTTTCGCGGAATTCACCCCTCCACTTT. Its translation is CASSFSRNSPLHF.

V is TRBV29-1 and J is TRBJ2-5; 12 bases agree with TRBD2. Germline-derived CDR1 and CDR2 are SQVTM and ANQGSEA. The CDR3 extends over 15 amino acids. The trim removed 2 bases at V and 7 bases at J, leaving 8 bases unmatched. The CDR3 coding sequence is TGCAGCGTTGAACTCCTAGCGGGAGGGTCGGGGACCCAGTACTTC. Protein sequence: CSVELLAGGSGTQYF.

The chain is built from TRBV7-8 and TRBJ1-4; TRBD1 matches at 9 bases. V lost 4 bases and J lost 10; bases outside the gene matches: 1. Germline V gives CDR1 SGHVS, CDR2 FQNEAQ. The CDR3 is 12 amino acids. This chain's CDR3 is CASSSTGGKLFF. The CDR3 nucleotides are TGTGCCAGCAGCTCGACAGGGGGAAAACTGTTTTTT.

The chain has TRBV5-6 and TRBJ2-5; tentative D call: TRBD2 (7 bases). Trimming pared 3 bases from V and 3 bases from J, leaving 15 bases between. The CDR3 length is 15 residues. In germline, CDR1 is SGHDT, CDR2 YYEEEE. The CDR3 nucleotides are TGTGCCAGCAGCTGGGAGGGGGGTGTGGAAGAGACCCAGTACTTC. It codes for CASSWEGGVEETQYF.

The CDR3: CASSLAGWVRGEQFF. The DNA for the CDR3 is TGTGCCAGCAGCTTAGCGGGGTGGGTCCGGGGTGAGCAGTTCTTC. The chain recombines TRBV11-2 with TRBJ2-1; the D gene is possibly TRBD2 (5 bases). The CDR3 spans 15 residues. CDR1 SGHAT and CDR2 FQNNGV come from the germline V gene. Trimming stripped 1 base from V and 9 bases from J, with 16 bases between.

V and J are TRBV5-1 and TRBJ2-1; D uncertain. Germline-derived CDR1 and CDR2 are SGHRS and YFSETQ. Trimming took 5 bases from V and 6 from J, leaving 18 bases between them. The CDR3 sequence is 15 residues long. This CDR3 reads CASRLALFTINEQFF. CDR3 DNA: TGCGCCAGCAGATTAGCCCTCTTTACCATCAATGAGCAGTTCTTC. Full variable domain (remainder filled in from reference TRBV5-1 and TRBJ2-1): KAGVTQTPRYLIKTRGQQVTLSCSPISGHRSVSWYQQTPGQGLQFLFEYFSETQRNKGNFPGRFSGRQFSNSRSEMNVSTLELGDSALYLCASRLALFTINEQFFGPGTRLTVL.

The chain is built from TRBV7-8 and TRBJ2-3, with 9 positions matching TRBD1. The CDR3 contains 19 residues. The junction had 11 bases not matched to a gene; V was cut back by 0 bases and J by 1 base. In germline, CDR1 is SGHVS, CDR2 FQNEAQ. This CDR3 reads CASSLAPQAGQGGTDTQYF. CDR3 sequence (DNA): TGTGCCAGCAGCTTAGCGCCTCAGGCGGGACAGGGCGGCACAGATACGCAGTATTTT.

The gene calls are TRBV5-1 and TRBJ1-2; perhaps TRBD1 as D (5 bases). V dropped 4 bases and J dropped 6 bases, with 16 bases sitting between them. The CDR3 runs to 14 residues. Germline loops: CDR1 SGHRS, CDR2 YFSETQ. This chain's CDR3 is CASSGQGSVDGYTF. The CDR3 DNA sequence: TGCGCCAGCAGCGGGCAGGGTTCTGTTGATGGCTACACCTTC.

The J gene is TRBJ1-2, the V gene TRBV9; 10 nucleotides match TRBD1. The CDR3 is 15 residues long. J lost 4 bases, V lost 3 bases, and 6 bases had no gene match. Germline V gene lookup returns CDR1 SGDLS and CDR2 YYNGEE. The CDR3 sequence is CASSDDRGLTYGYTF. The CDR3 DNA reads as TGTGCCAGCAGCGACGACAGGGGGCTTACCTATGGCTACACCTTC.

Written as DNA, the CDR3 is TGTGCCAGCAGTTTCTCCCTCGGACAGCTATATGAAAAACTGTTTTTT. Amino acids: CASSFSLGQLYEKLFF. The chain couples TRBV27 to TRBJ1-4; D is perhaps TRBD1 (6 bases). Germline V gene sequence: CDR1 MNHEY, CDR2 SMNVEV (reference sequence). This CDR3 spans 16 amino acids. Trimming removed 3 bases at V and 6 bases at J, with 17 bases between. The whole variable domain, filled in from reference TRBV27 and TRBJ1-4, reads EAQVTQNPRYLITVTGKKLTVTCSQNMNHEYMSWYRQDPGLGLRQIYYSMNVEVTDKGDVPEGYKVSRKEKRNFPLILESPSPNQTSLYFCASSFSLGQLYEKLFFGSGTQLSVL.